This T cell receptor beta chain appears in the sequencing data of a study of blood T cell repertoires in COVID-19. About the study: Acute-phase and convalescent COVID-19 samples originated in the United States, Italy and Spain.

As handled by the study authors: How many nucleated cells were present was estimated from reference gene primer amplification. Clones were read by immunoSEQ multiplex PCR, and TCRdb kept only the in-frame ones, dropping some. For V, J and clone size, that table is used; D and trimming come from the DNA. The sample shows under 150,000 clones, roughly 90% of them seen only once. The CDR3 sequence is 13 residues long. Germline loops: CDR1 LGHDT, CDR2 YNNKEL (reference sequence). V was pared by 3 bases and J by 10 bases, with 13 bases between. The source material was peripheral blood. This receptor was identified in a man between 70 and 80 years old with active COVID-19. The rearrangement joins TRBV3-1 (or the pseudogene TRBV3-2) to TRBJ2-1; a weak D match, TRBD2 (6 bases). CDR3 in DNA: TGTGCCAGCAGCCATGGGGCTGGAGGGGAGCAGTTCTTC. It specifies CASSHGAGGEQFF.